The 31 T cell receptor beta chains given below trace back to one sample, sequenced in a study of vaccination and CD4 T cells after COVID-19. No cognate antigen is known for these TCRs. Sequencing of cultured CD4+ T cell DNA used the Oncomine TCR Beta short-read assay. TCRdb called the PCR reads again in MiXCR, with one record for every CDR3 protein. The sample has approximately 6,500 distinct CDR3 sequences, roughly 60% seen once. This sample's treatment: roughly 10-day PBMC culture with coronavirus spike peptide pools or control peptides (ViraFEST assay). Source material: CD4+ T cells from blood, cultured in vitro. The receptors shown here come from a human donor who had recovered from COVID-19.

CDR3 residues: CATPTGDRETGELFF. The DNA of the CDR3 is TGTGCCACCCCTACAGGGGATAGGGAAACCGGGGAGCTGTTTTTT. The chain has TRBV7-9 and TRBJ2-2; 7 bases fit TRBD1. The V gene's germline CDR1 is SEHNR and CDR2 FQNEAQ (reference sequence). The trim removed 10 bases at V and 5 bases at J, leaving 13 bases unmatched. The length of the CDR3 is 15 residues.

Of note for this clonotype: A junction end diverges from the germline sequence, so it may reflect a read error. V gene TRBV7-2 combines with J gene TRBJ2-5; the D is unclear. The CDR3 loop spans 16 amino acids. Looked up from germline, CDR1 is SGHTA and CDR2 is FQGNSA. CDR3 sequence: CASSQGLFEAAQTQYF. The CDR3 DNA is TGCGCCAGCAGCCAAGGCCTTTTCGAGGCGGCACAGACCCAGTACTTC. Combining the CDR3 with reference TRBV7-2 and TRBJ2-5 gives the whole variable domain GAGVSQSPSNKVTEKGKDVELRCDPISGHTALYWYRQSLGQGLEFLIYFQGNSAPDKSGLPSDRFSAERTGGSVSTLTIQRTQQEDSAVYLCASSQGLFEAAQTQYFGPGTRLLVL.

The chain links TRBV18 to TRBJ1-2; 8 bases match TRBD1. Trimming at V came to 4 bases and at J to 4 bases, leaving 2 bases not matched to a gene. Germline V gene lookup returns CDR1 KGHSH and CDR2 LQKENI. This CDR3 spans 13 amino acids. The CDR3 is CASSQTGGYGYTF. The CDR3 bases are TGTGCCAGCTCACAAACAGGGGGCTATGGCTACACCTTC.

The rearrangement uses TRBV11-3 and TRBJ1-2; D possibly corresponds to TRBD1 (6 bases). The CDR3 extends over 14 amino acids. The germline gives CDR1 SGHNT, CDR2 YENEEA. Trimming left V 5 bases short and J 3 bases short, with 13 bases between. CDR3 nucleotide sequence: TGTGCCAGCAGCCCGGGGGGCGCCGACTATGGCTACACCTTC. It yields the protein CASSPGGADYGYTF.

As to this clonotype: Its ends do not fully match the called genes, so a read error is possible. The chain recombines TRBV27 with TRBJ2-3; tentatively, D is TRBD1 or TRBD2 (6 bases each). This CDR3 has 16 amino acids. Germline CDR1 reads MNHEY; CDR2 reads SMNVEV (reference sequence). In nucleotides, the CDR3 is TGTGCCAGCAGAACCCTGTTAGAGGGGGGTACAGGTACGCAGTATTTT. Amino acid sequence: CASRTLLEGGTGTQYF.

The gene calls are TRBV19 and TRBJ1-5; D is uncertain. This CDR3 contains 13 residues. Germline V CDR1 and CDR2: LNHDA, SQIVND (reference sequence). Trimming removed 6 bases at V and 1 base at J, with 7 bases between. CDR3 region: CASRLASNQPQHF. DNA for the CDR3: TGTGCCAGTAGATTAGCGAGCAATCAGCCCCAGCATTTT.

The chain recombines TRBV28 with TRBJ1-5; D not certain. Trimming took 2 bases from V and 0 from J, leaving 17 bases between them. Germline lookup yields CDR1 MDHEN and CDR2 SYDVKM. CDR3 length equals 18 residues. The CDR3 loop reads CASSLIRSRTYSNQPQHF. The CDR3 nucleotides are TGTGCCAGCAGTTTAATTAGGTCTCGCACCTATAGCAATCAGCCCCAGCATTTT. The full variable domain, its missing parts supplied by reference TRBV28 and TRBJ1-5, is DVKVTQSSRYLVKRTGEKVFLECVQDMDHENMFWYRQDPGLGLRLIYFSYDVKMKEKGDIPEGYSVSREKKERFSLILESASTNQTSMYLCASSLIRSRTYSNQPQHFGDGTRLSIL.

This rearrangement joins TRBV2 to TRBJ1-4; 10 bases are shared with TRBD1. Germline trimming cut 5 bases from V and 8 bases from J; bases unmatched to any gene: 11. This CDR3 spans 16 amino acids. Per germline, CDR1 SNHLY and CDR2 FYNNEI. CDR3 sequence (DNA): TGTGCCAGCAGTTACGACAGGGGGCGCCTGGGGGAAAAACTGTTTTTT. Its protein is CASSYDRGRLGEKLFF.

The chain links TRBV15 to TRBJ1-4; D is possibly TRBD1 (5 bases). This CDR3 is 15 amino acids long. CDR1 and CDR2 (germline): LNHNV, YYDKDF (reference sequence). Between the trimmed V and J ends, which lost 4 bases and 3 bases, there was a span of 12 bases. The CDR3 protein is CATSKESGPNEKLFF. CDR3 coding DNA: TGTGCCACCAGCAAGGAGTCAGGGCCTAATGAAAAACTGTTTTTT.

The chain recombines TRBV5-1 with TRBJ1-2; the D is unclear. Per germline, CDR1 SGHRS and CDR2 YFSETQ. There are 14 residues in the CDR3. V dropped 0 bases and J dropped 1 base, with 7 bases sitting between them. The CDR3 loop is CASSLGGFNYGYTF. The CDR3 nucleotides read TGCGCCAGCAGCTTGGGCGGGTTTAACTATGGCTACACCTTC.

The J gene is TRBJ1-3, the V gene TRBV2, with a tentative D call TRBD1 (6 bases). Germline V CDR1 and CDR2: SNHLY, FYNNEI. Trimming removed 6 bases from V and 4 bases from J, with 16 bases in between. There are 15 residues in the CDR3. The CDR3 reads CASSLTGTAGNTIYF. The CDR3 DNA is TGTGCCAGCAGCCTCACAGGGACTGCCGGAAACACCATATATTTT.

The V gene is TRBV5-1, the J gene TRBJ1-5; D not certain. Trimming left V 4 bases short and J 3 bases short, with 14 bases between. Germline V gene sequence: CDR1 SGHRS, CDR2 YFSETQ. There are 15 residues in the CDR3. The chain's CDR3 is CASSPNGRHNQPQHF. Here the CDR3 DNA reads TGCGCCAGCAGCCCCAACGGTAGACACAATCAGCCCCAGCATTTT.

The CDR3 DNA reads TGCAGCGCGAGCCGGGACAAATCTAGCACAGATACGCAGTATTTT. Protein sequence: CSASRDKSSTDTQYF. The gene calls are TRBV29-1 and TRBJ2-3; D is possibly TRBD1 (6 bases). Per the germline V gene, CDR1 is SQVTM and CDR2 is ANQGSEA. V gave up 7 bases and J gave up 0 bases, with 17 bases separating them. There are 15 residues in the CDR3.

Judged by abundance, this clonotype is medium-sized (0.01 to 0.1%). The chain is built from TRBV5-6 and TRBJ1-2; no firm D call. The germline V and J ends were trimmed by 4 bases and 7 bases, with 14 bases remaining between them. Germline CDR1 SGHDT, CDR2 YYEEEE. The CDR3 totals 13 residues. CDR3 protein: CASSGSTAGGYTF. The CDR3, as DNA: TGTGCCAGCAGCGGTTCGACGGCTGGTGGCTACACCTTC. Looking up the rest from reference TRBV5-6 and TRBJ1-2 gives the full variable domain: DAGVTQSPTHLIKTRGQQVTLRCSPKSGHDTVSWYQQALGQGPQFIFQYYEEEERQRGNFPDRFSGHQFPNYSSELNVNALLLGDSALYLCASSGSTAGGYTFGSGTRLTVV.

The rearrangement links TRBV7-9 to TRBJ1-1, with D uncertain. The germline V gene has CDR1 SEHNR and CDR2 FQNEAQ (reference sequence). This CDR3 region has 13 residues. The V gene lost 1 base and the J gene lost 1 base, with 4 bases spanning the gap. The CDR3 region has the DNA TGTGCCAGCAGCTTAGAGGAGAACACTGAAGCTTTCTTT. The encoded protein is CASSLEENTEAFF.

This chain joins TRBV20-1 and TRBJ2-3; TRBD2 might be the D (6 bases). This CDR3 spans 18 amino acids. Per the germline V gene, CDR1 is DFQATT and CDR2 is SNEGSKA (reference sequence). The V gene lost 1 base and the J gene lost 4 bases, with 24 bases spanning the gap. Written as DNA, the CDR3 is TGCAGTGCTAGAGCACCCCCGGGAGTGCCTTACGCTGCAGATACGCAGTATTTT. Protein: CSARAPPGVPYAADTQYF.

The gene calls are TRBV6-1 and TRBJ1-1, with 8 bases that match TRBD1. Germline V gene sequence: CDR1 MNHNS, CDR2 SASEGT. The CDR3 totals 14 residues. V was clipped by 7 bases and J by 4 bases; unmatched bases: 8. The CDR3 DNA reads TGTGCCAGCACTAAACAGGGGGGCGTCACTGAAGCTTTCTTT. Translated, it gives CASTKQGGVTEAFF.

This chain connects TRBV7-3 to TRBJ2-7; 8 nucleotides align to TRBD1. J lost 6 bases, V lost 9 bases, and 10 bases had no gene match. CDR1 is SGHTA and CDR2 is FQGTGA in the germline V gene. This CDR3 is built from 13 residues. CDR3: CASSRQGFTEQYF. CDR3 DNA: TGTGCCAGTAGCCGACAGGGGTTTACCGAGCAGTACTTC.

This clonotype is judged medium-sized. This chain connects TRBV18 to TRBJ1-5, with 8 bases that match TRBD1. Germline V CDR1 and CDR2: KGHSH, LQKENI. The CDR3 has 15 amino acids. V lost 8 bases and J lost 2; bases outside the gene matches: 8. The CDR3: CASSPDRGGNQPQHF. DNA of the CDR3: TGTGCCAGCAGCCCAGACAGGGGTGGCAATCAGCCCCAGCATTTT.

J is TRBJ1-1 and V is TRBV14; the match to TRBD1 covers 7 bases. Germline V gene lookup returns CDR1 SGHDN and CDR2 FVKESK. The length of the CDR3 is 14 residues. The J segment lost 6 bases and the V segment lost 0 bases, leaving 4 bases of the junction unmatched. CDR3 residues: CASSQDPRGAEAFF. DNA of the CDR3: TGTGCCAGCAGCCAAGATCCCAGGGGGGCTGAAGCTTTCTTT.

This clonotype was counted a few times. The J gene is TRBJ1-1, the V gene TRBV7-3; no clear D. This CDR3 region has 13 residues. CDR1 and CDR2 from the germline V gene are SGHTA and FQGTGA. V was trimmed by 3 bases and J by 4 bases, leaving 9 bases between them. The CDR3 nucleotides read TGTGCCAGCAGCTTGACCCTGGGCACTGAAGCTTTCTTT. Amino acid sequence: CASSLTLGTEAFF.

The V gene is TRBV2, the J gene TRBJ2-7; D might be TRBD1 (5 bases). This CDR3 contains 13 residues. The germline V gene encodes CDR1 SNHLY and CDR2 FYNNEI. Trimming left V 6 bases short and J 6 bases short, with 15 bases between. CDR3 amino acids: CASRGRFSGEQYF. DNA for the CDR3: TGTGCCAGCAGGGGGCGGTTTTCGGGCGAGCAGTACTTC.

The gene calls are TRBV5-1 and TRBJ2-1, with TRBD2 matching 7 bases. This CDR3 has 12 amino acids. The germline gives CDR1 SGHRS, CDR2 YFSETQ. J lost 10 bases, V lost 0 bases, and 1 base had no gene match. The chain's CDR3 is CASSLERGEQFF. The CDR3 DNA reads as TGCGCCAGCAGCTTGGAGCGGGGAGAGCAGTTCTTC.

In its sample, this clonotype was seen a few times. This chain connects TRBV6-1 to TRBJ1-1, with D possibly being TRBD1 (5 bases). CDR1 MNHNS and CDR2 SASEGT come from the germline V gene. The CDR3 is 11 residues long. V lost 8 bases and J 1 base, leaving 5 bases between the germline ends. Here the CDR3 reads CASDRNTEAFF. The CDR3 DNA is TGTGCCAGCGACAGGAACACTGAAGCTTTCTTT.

In its sample, this clonotype was seen once. The DNA for the CDR3 is TGTGCCAGCAGCCCCCGTGGGTGGGGCACAGATACGCAGTATTTT. Translated, it gives CASSPRGWGTDTQYF. The V and J genes are TRBV7-3 and TRBJ2-3; D call uncertain. CDR3 length equals 15 residues. Germline lookup yields CDR1 SGHTA and CDR2 FQGTGA. Trimming removed 5 bases at V and 1 base at J, with 13 bases between.

The chain carries TRBV19 and TRBJ2-6; 14 nucleotides line up with TRBD2. The trim removed 5 bases at V and 0 bases at J, leaving 3 bases unmatched. This CDR3 has 18 residues. CDR1 is LNHDA, CDR2 SQIVND, per germline (reference sequence). The CDR3 sequence: CASSGTSGSLSGANVLTF. The CDR3 region has the DNA TGTGCCAGTAGTGGGACTAGCGGGAGTCTCTCTGGGGCCAACGTCCTGACTTTC.

The J gene is TRBJ1-1, the V gene TRBV11-2; D is possibly TRBD1 (5 bases). The CDR3 loop spans 16 amino acids. The V gene lost 5 bases and the J gene lost 6 bases, with 22 bases spanning the gap. CDR1 and CDR2 (germline): SGHAT, FQNNGV. The CDR3 bases are TGTGCCAGCAGCAGCGCTAGGGGCAGAAAAGACGCTGAAGCTTTCTTT. This encodes CASSSARGRKDAEAFF.

The genes are TRBV15 and TRBJ1-2; TRBD1 agrees at 12 bases. This CDR3 has 16 residues. Germline-derived CDR1 and CDR2 are LNHNV and YYDKDF (reference sequence). V dropped 6 bases and J dropped 3; count of bases not matched to a gene: 8. Here the CDR3 DNA reads TGTGCCACCAGTTCATGGGACAGGGGGCGGGACTATGGCTACACCTTC. Translating gives CATSSWDRGRDYGYTF.

The chain uses TRBV6-4 and TRBJ2-3, with 7 bases matching TRBD2. J lost 1 base, V lost 4 bases, and 5 bases had no gene match. Germline V gene sequence: CDR1 MRHNA, CDR2 SNTAGT. CDR3 size: 15 residues. The CDR3 here is CASSAGLGRTDTQYF. The CDR3 DNA reads TGTGCCAGCAGTGCCGGACTAGGTCGCACAGATACGCAGTATTTT.

The V call is TRBV20-1, the J call TRBJ1-4, with D unresolved. The CDR3 sequence is 13 residues long. CDR1 is DFQATT, CDR2 SNEGSKA, per germline (reference sequence). V was cut by 3 bases and J by 6 bases, with 11 bases left in between. The CDR3: CSAREGGDEKLFF. The CDR3 DNA sequence: TGCAGTGCTAGGGAGGGCGGGGATGAAAAACTGTTTTTT.

This clonotype came up a few times. The chain links TRBV15 to TRBJ2-3; 10 bases are a match to TRBD2. This CDR3 comprises 15 residues. Germline V gene lookup returns CDR1 LNHNV and CDR2 YYDKDF (reference sequence). J gave up 2 bases and V 5 bases, and 4 bases lay outside the gene matches. The CDR3 protein is CATSPGTSVTDTQYF. The CDR3 DNA reads TGTGCCACCAGCCCCGGGACTAGCGTCACAGATACGCAGTATTTT.